This T cell receptor (beta chain) emerged from a study of cytotoxic CD8 clonotypes in ibrutinib-treated CLL. Study summary: The average sample held approximately 260,000 productive templates and more than 80,000 productive rearrangements.

The table came from immunoSEQ multiplex PCR; TCRdb's copy has only in-frame clones and leaves some out. In the table there are 68,000 or so clones, under 70% of which are singletons. The germline CDR1 and CDR2 sequences are SGHDT and YYEEEE. Trimming left V 1 base short and J 7 bases short, with 5 bases between. The CDR3 consists of 11 residues. This clone occurred once. Sequencing was performed on PBMCs, taken after 12 months of ibrutinib treatment. The sequence was collected from a human donor with chronic lymphocytic leukemia. The chain is built from TRBV5-6 and TRBJ2-5; no reliable D call. CDR3 bases: TGTGCCAGCAGCTTGTCCGGGACCCAGTACTTC. Its protein product is CASSLSGTQYF.